This TCR beta chain was captured by sequencing in a study of early T cells in non-severe SARS-CoV-2 infection. At the level of the study: Chains were not paired, and sequencing was done on bulk RNA from unsorted whole blood. The study, taken as a whole, reports: A preference for anti-spike CD8 responses marked VDJdb matching, which missed private and CD4 specificities.

Molecules of cDNA were individually given unique molecular identifiers that were attached to them. MiXCR, applied by TCRdb to the 5' RACE reads, yields one record per CDR3 protein. The repertoire consists of around 66,000 distinct CDR3 sequences, with 5.9% occurring once and the leading ten covering less than 3.5%. The CDR3 spans 14 residues. Germline V gene lookup returns CDR1 SQVTM and CDR2 ANQGSEA. V lost 4 bases to trimming and J lost 4 bases; unmatched junction nucleotides: 6. As regards this clonotype: Its antigen is still unknown.

The sample here was whole blood, taken at baseline. This clonotype was obtained from an adult who was a healthcare worker with PCR-confirmed SARS-CoV-2 infection or an uninfected control (not recorded which). This chain joins TRBV29-1 and TRBJ2-2, with 7 positions matching TRBD2. The CDR3 protein is CSVGGRAGTGELFF. Here the CDR3 DNA reads TGCAGCGTTGGAGGGAGGGCCGGCACCGGGGAGCTGTTTTTT.